This T cell receptor beta chain was documented in a study of cytotoxic CD8 clonotypes in ibrutinib-treated CLL. Trimming left V 1 base short and J 8 bases short, with 18 bases between. The CDR3 consists of 16 residues. CDR1 is MGHRA and CDR2 is YSYEKL in the germline V gene. Depth targeted 1 in 200,000 to 1 in 1 million T cells, averaging approximately 9.3x coverage per clonotype. The method was immunoSEQ multiplex PCR; TCRdb's version includes in-frame clones alone and lacks a portion of them. Of tens of thousands of clones in the sample, 68% were seen once. To note about this clone: Its target is not known.

Study-level findings and limits: While tracking circulating CD8+ T-cell counts, baseline clonality exceeded that of age-matched healthy donors. Public clonotypes were uncommon and contracted or stayed stable on treatment.

This sequence originates from a human donor with chronic lymphocytic leukemia. The rearrangement joins TRBV4-1 to TRBJ2-1, with D possibly being TRBD1 or TRBD2 (5 bases each). Here the sequenced sample was PBMCs, taken after 24 months of ibrutinib treatment. The CDR3 DNA reads as TGCGCCAGCAGCCAAGGCCCGCTTGGGGGTCTGGATGAGCAGTTCTTC. This encodes CASSQGPLGGLDEQFF.